The 12 T cell receptor beta chains in this list originate from one sample, sequenced in a study of neurological immune-mediated disorders (dated by TCRdb to about 2019). Receptor libraries were prepared by 5' RACE. Sequencing was performed on an Illumina HiSeq 2500. TCRdb applied fastp at Q25 and MiXCR to the public reads, then kept only in-frame beta chains. Rows with a matching CDR3 protein are joined into one entry that keeps the most common DNA and genes. This sample comprises some 66,000 distinct CDR3 sequences, more than 3.5% of them detected only once. About 2.4% of the sample comes from the top ten. Sequencing was carried out using PBMCs. These receptor sequences come from a man between 50 and 59 years old with multiple sclerosis.

This clonotype was seen many times. The chain uses TRBV5-1 and TRBJ1-3, with unresolved D. The germline V gene has CDR1 SGHRS and CDR2 YFSETQ. This CDR3 contains 14 residues. V lost 0 bases and J lost 2, with 6 bases in between. The CDR3 nucleotides are TGCGCCAGCAGCTTGGGCGACGCTGGAAACACCATATATTTT. This translates into CASSLGDAGNTIYF.

This clonotype was counted many times. The genes are TRBV4-1 and TRBJ1-1, with 7 bases that match TRBD1. Germline CDR1 MGHRA, CDR2 YSYEKL. This CDR3 is 13 amino acids long. V dropped 4 bases and J dropped 3; count of bases not matched to a gene: 2. For the CDR3, the DNA is TGCGCCAGCAGCCCGGGACAGCACACTGAAGCTTTCTTT. Translated: CASSPGQHTEAFF.

The gene calls are TRBV7-2 and TRBJ1-4, with 11 bases matching TRBD1. The CDR3 is 16 residues long. J was trimmed by 8 bases and V by 4 bases; bases with no gene match: 9. CDR1 is SGHTA and CDR2 is FQGNSA in the germline V gene. Here the CDR3 reads CASSYGQGAAREKLFF. CDR3 nucleotides: TGTGCCAGCAGCTATGGACAGGGGGCGGCTCGAGAAAAACTGTTTTTT.

This chain links TRBV5-1 with TRBJ2-4, with D unresolved. Germline V gene data show CDR1 as SGHRS and CDR2 as YFSETQ. The length of the CDR3 is 17 residues. V dropped 0 bases and J dropped 0 bases, with 13 bases sitting between them. CDR3 loop: CASSLGPLPTAKNIQYF. The CDR3 bases are TGCGCCAGCAGCTTGGGTCCGTTGCCCACAGCCAAAAACATTCAGTACTTC.

In this sample, this clonotype turned up many times. The chain recombines TRBV6-5 with TRBJ1-1, with D possibly TRBD1 on 5 matching bases. The CDR3 is 16 residues long. The germline V and J ends were trimmed by 2 bases and 5 bases, with 18 bases remaining between them. CDR1 is MNHEY, CDR2 SVGAGI, per germline. The CDR3 DNA reads TGTGCCAGCAGTTACCGGGACTTAGGCTTCGGGACTGAAGCTTTCTTT. Its protein is CASSYRDLGFGTEAFF.

The sample holds many counts of this clonotype. The chain couples TRBV4-2 to TRBJ1-2; 9 nucleotides match TRBD1. This CDR3 is 16 amino acids long. The V gene's germline CDR1 is LGHNA and CDR2 YNFKEQ. The junction had 11 bases not matched to a gene; V was cut back by 5 bases and J by 4 bases. The CDR3 region has the DNA TGTGCCAGCAGCACACCTACAGGGGGCTTTGGCTATGGCTACACCTTC. It specifies CASSTPTGGFGYGYTF.

This clonotype was recorded at least ten times. This sequence joins TRBV6-2 or TRBV6-3 and TRBJ2-1; D is possibly TRBD2 (5 bases). From germline, CDR1 is MNHEY and CDR2 SVGEGT. The V end was cut by 9 bases, the J end by 6 bases, with 21 bases between. This CDR3 is built from 15 residues. CDR3 coding DNA: TGTGCCAGTACACAGAGGACTGGCCTCATCAATGAGCAGTTCTTC. Protein: CASTQRTGLINEQFF.

This clonotype was seen only a few times. V gene TRBV18 combines with J gene TRBJ2-2, with unresolved D. Germline V gene sequence: CDR1 KGHSH, CDR2 LQKENI. V lost 3 bases and J lost 3, with 8 bases in between. The CDR3 runs 14 residues. Here the CDR3 DNA reads TGTGCCAGCTCACCTCTCATCGACACCGGGGAGCTGTTTTTT. As protein: CASSPLIDTGELFF.

This clonotype was observed many times. J is TRBJ2-4 and V is TRBV28, with D uncertain. The CDR3 totals 12 residues. The germline V gene has CDR1 MDHEN and CDR2 SYDVKM. Deletions cut 4 bases from V and 4 bases from J, with 5 bases between. The CDR3 DNA sequence: TGTGCCAGCAGTTGGGGTAAAAACATTCAGTACTTC. It is translated as CASSWGKNIQYF.

In this sample, this clonotype turned up many times. One end of the junction fails to match germline, which may point to a read error. In DNA form, the CDR3 reads TGCGCCAGCAGCCAAGCAGGCTATCAGCCCCAGAATTTT. This gives the protein CASSQAGYQPQNF. The chain uses TRBV4-1 and TRBJ1-5; D unclear. Germline CDR1 reads MGHRA; CDR2 reads YSYEKL. This CDR3 has 13 residues.

In its sample, this clonotype was seen many times. This chain uses TRBV20-1 with TRBJ2-3; 10 bases are a match to TRBD2. Losses at the gene ends were 0 bases for V and 7 bases for J; bases not matched to a gene: 13. The germline V gene has CDR1 DFQATT and CDR2 SNEGSKA (reference sequence). CDR3 length equals 17 residues. For the CDR3, the DNA is TGCAGTGCTAGAGATCCCCGGCTAGCGGGGGTCCGGAATACGCAGTATTTT. The encoded protein is CSARDPRLAGVRNTQYF.

This clonotype was seen many times. The chain carries TRBV14 and TRBJ2-7; D ambiguous. V was cut by 5 bases and J by 6 bases, with 17 bases left in between. This CDR3 comprises 14 residues. Looked up from germline, CDR1 is SGHDN and CDR2 is FVKESK. The chain's CDR3 is CASSERHLSFEQYV. Written as DNA, the CDR3 is TGTGCCAGCAGCGAACGACACCTGTCTTTCGAGCAGTACGTC.